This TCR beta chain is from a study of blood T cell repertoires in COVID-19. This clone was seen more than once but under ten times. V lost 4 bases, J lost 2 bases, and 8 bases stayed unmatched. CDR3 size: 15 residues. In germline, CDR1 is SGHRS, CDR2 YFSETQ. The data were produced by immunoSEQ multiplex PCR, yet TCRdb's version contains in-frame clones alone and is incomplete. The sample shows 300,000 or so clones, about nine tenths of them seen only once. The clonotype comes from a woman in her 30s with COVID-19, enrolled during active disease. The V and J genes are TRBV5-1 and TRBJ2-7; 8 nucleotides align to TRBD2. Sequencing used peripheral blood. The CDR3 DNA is TGCGCCAGCAGCATTGCTAGCGGGCGTCCCTACGAGCAGTACTTC. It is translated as CASSIASGRPYEQYF. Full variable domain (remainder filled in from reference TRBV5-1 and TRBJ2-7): KAGVTQTPRYLIKTRGQQVTLSCSPISGHRSVSWYQQTPGQGLQFLFEYFSETQRNKGNFPGRFSGRQFSNSRSEMNVSTLELGDSALYLCASSIASGRPYEQYFGPGTRLTVT.